This T cell receptor beta chain was sequenced during a study of CD8+ T cells in alopecia areata. Turning to the study itself: The duration of tofacitinib was 6 to 18 months, with 6 months off drug afterward.

TCR sequencing used cDNA made by reverse transcription of extracted RNA. Measured with immunoSEQ multiplex PCR; TCRdb has only the in-frame clones, and not every one. The table lists about 210,000 clones, more than 55% of them singletons. Points on this clone: The antigen remains undetermined.

Germline V gives CDR1 GTSNPN, CDR2 SVGIG (reference sequence). The V end lost 0 bases, the J end lost 3 bases, and 6 bases lay between the germline ends. This CDR3 contains 12 residues. As for treatment: oral pan-JAK inhibitor, 5-10 mg twice daily. Study-level results: A large proportion of expanded lesional clones were detected persisting in scalp and blood during tofacitinib. The presence of one nonresponder keeps the tie between baseline CD8+ expansion and response uncertain.

The chain combines TRBV30 with TRBJ2-7; D uncertain. This receptor was obtained from a human donor with alopecia areata. The material sequenced was CD4+ T cells sorted from blood, taken at roughly week 45, from a patient treated with tofacitinib. The CDR3 DNA is TGTGCCTGGAGTGTTGAGGTCTACGAGCAGTACTTC. Amino acids: CAWSVEVYEQYF.